The 17 T cell receptor beta chains given below trace back to one sample, sequenced in a study of T cells after yellow fever vaccination. TCRdb re-called the 5' RACE reads through MiXCR, storing one row per CDR3 protein. There are 170,000 or so distinct CDR3 sequences in the sample; about 6% occur only once, and nearly 3% lies in the top ten. The material was CD4+ T cells sorted from PBMCs, obtained on the day of the first yellow fever vaccination. These receptor sequences come from a man between 18 and 29 years old who received the YFV17D yellow fever vaccine.

This clonotype was detected a few times. V usage is TRBV20-1 and J usage is TRBJ2-3, with 11 bases lining up with TRBD2. The germline V gene has CDR1 DFQATT and CDR2 SNEGSKA (reference sequence). V was pared by 3 bases and J by 2 bases, with 7 bases of the junction left unmatched. The CDR3 sequence is 16 residues long. The CDR3, as DNA: TGCAGTGCTAGGCGGGCTAGCGGGGGGTACACAGATACGCAGTATTTT. Translation gives CSARRASGGYTDTQYF.

In its sample, this clonotype was seen a few times. A read error may be the cause here, since a much bigger clone is one base away. The V and J genes are TRBV20-1 and TRBJ2-1; D tentatively reads TRBD1 or TRBD2 (6 bases each). Germline V lookup: CDR1 DFQATT, CDR2 SNEGSKA (reference sequence). The CDR3 is 16 residues long. Written as DNA, the CDR3 is TGCTGTGCTACCCCTACGGGGGCCCCCTCCTACAATGAGCAGTTCTTC. It codes for CCATPTGAPSYNEQFF.

The chain recombines TRBV20-1 with TRBJ1-1, with TRBD1 as a possible D gene (6 bases). Per the germline V gene, CDR1 is DFQATT and CDR2 is SNEGSKA (reference sequence). The V gene lost 0 bases and the J gene lost 5 bases, with 10 bases spanning the gap. The CDR3 has 13 amino acids. DNA of the CDR3: TGCAGTGCTAGAGATTGGAGGGGGACTGAAGCTTTCTTT. The encoded protein is CSARDWRGTEAFF.

This clonotype was counted at least ten times. The genes are TRBV12-3 or TRBV12-4 and TRBJ1-6; 10 positions match TRBD1. V shed 5 bases, J shed 8 bases, and the junction held 12 bases outside the gene matches. There are 17 residues in the CDR3. CDR3: CASSLGQGTSLHSPLHF. Here the CDR3 DNA reads TGTGCCAGCAGTCTGGGACAGGGGACGTCGTTGCATTCACCCCTCCACTTT.

The rearrangement uses TRBV4-2 and TRBJ2-7; 7 nucleotides agree with TRBD1. CDR3 length: 14 residues. After removal of 2 bases from V and 6 bases from J, the junction contained 7 bases not matched to a gene. Germline V gene sequence: CDR1 LGHNA, CDR2 YNFKEQ. This chain's CDR3 is CASSQTGDNAEQYV. The CDR3 DNA reads TGTGCCAGCAGCCAAACAGGGGATAATGCCGAGCAGTACGTC.

The chain has TRBV5-1 and TRBJ2-7; tentatively, D is TRBD1 or TRBD2 (5 bases each). V lost 5 bases to trimming and J lost 1 base, with 22 bases between them. The CDR3 sequence is 17 residues long. Germline V gene lookup returns CDR1 SGHRS and CDR2 YFSETQ. The CDR3 sequence: CASSKGYDGTSSYEQYV. CDR3 nucleotides: TGCGCCAGCAGTAAAGGATACGACGGGACCTCTTCCTACGAGCAGTACGTC.

This clonotype has just a few counts. The chain employs TRBV29-1 and TRBJ2-5; D perhaps matches TRBD1 (6 bases). Germline V gene lookup returns CDR1 SQVTM and CDR2 ANQGSEA. The CDR3 is 12 amino acids. V lost 4 bases and J 4 bases, leaving 10 bases between the germline ends. The CDR3 here is CSVGGQLETQYF. DNA of the CDR3: TGCAGCGTTGGGGGGCAGCTAGAGACCCAGTACTTC.

This clonotype appeared a few times. This chain links TRBV12-3 or TRBV12-4 with TRBJ1-5; 8 positions match TRBD1. CDR3 length: 14 residues. Trimming removed 3 bases from V and 8 bases from J; junction bases left unmatched: 6. CDR3 loop: CASSLDRALKPQHF. CDR3 coding DNA: TGTGCCAGCAGTTTGGACAGGGCGCTTAAGCCCCAGCATTTT.

This clonotype has more than one count but fewer than ten. The chain employs TRBV5-1 and TRBJ1-4, with a possible D match to TRBD1 (5 bases). The CDR3 length is 16 residues. V lost 0 bases and J lost 4, with 13 bases in between. The V gene's germline CDR1 is SGHRS and CDR2 YFSETQ. CDR3 sequence (DNA): TGCGCCAGCAGCTTGGCCGGGGGACCGAGTAATGAAAAACTGTTTTTT. Amino acids: CASSLAGGPSNEKLFF.

The CDR3, as DNA: TGCGCCAGCAGGAGGGTTTCTGGGGCCAACGTCCTGACTTTC. Amino acids: CASRRVSGANVLTF. The chain uses TRBV5-1 and TRBJ2-6; tentative D call: TRBD2 (5 bases). Germline assignment: CDR1 SGHRS and CDR2 YFSETQ. Deletions cut 5 bases from V and 1 base from J, with 7 bases between. This CDR3 has 14 residues.

Worth noting for this clonotype: Given a much more abundant clone one base away, this may be a read error. V gene TRBV3-1 combines with J gene TRBJ2-5; D may be TRBD1 or TRBD2 (6 bases each). This CDR3 contains 14 residues. Germline V lookup: CDR1 LGHDT, CDR2 YNNKEL (reference sequence). This CDR3 is CGSSQVPGAETQYF. The CDR3 nucleotides read TGTGGCAGCAGCCAAGTCCCGGGGGCAGAGACCCAGTACTTC.

Comments on this clonotype: A junction end diverges from the germline sequence, so it may reflect a read error. The gene calls are TRBV7-7 and TRBJ1-2; D gene uncertain. The CDR3 sequence is 14 residues long. From germline, CDR1 is SSHAT and CDR2 FNYEAQ (reference sequence). The CDR3 reads CASSLRQGKYGYTF. CDR3 bases: TGTGCTAGCAGCTTAAGGCAAGGCAAGTATGGCTACACCTTC.

This clonotype was seen at least ten times. The chain links TRBV7-2 to TRBJ2-2; no definite D call. Trimming removed 0 bases from V and 5 bases from J, with 7 bases in between. The germline V gene encodes CDR1 SGHTA and CDR2 FQGNSA. This CDR3 contains 14 residues. Here the CDR3 reads CASSLAMATGELFF. The CDR3 nucleotides read TGTGCCAGCAGCTTAGCGATGGCTACCGGGGAGCTGTTTTTT. The complete variable domain, with remaining parts taken from reference TRBV7-2 and TRBJ2-2, reads GAGVSQSPSNKVTEKGKDVELRCDPISGHTALYWYRQSLGQGLEFLIYFQGNSAPDKSGLPSDRFSAERTGGSVSTLTIQRTQQEDSAVYLCASSLAMATGELFFGEGSRLTVL.

There are many counts of this clonotype. The chain couples TRBV4-3 to TRBJ2-7; the D is unclear. Germline V gene lookup returns CDR1 LGHNA and CDR2 YSLEER. The ends were cut back, 0 bases at V and 5 bases at J, with 8 bases in the middle. This CDR3 spans 13 amino acids. CDR3 DNA sequence: TGCGCCAGCAGCCAAGATAGGTACAACGAGCAGTACTTC. Amino acid sequence: CASSQDRYNEQYF.

This clonotype was recorded at least ten times. V is TRBV7-9 and J is TRBJ1-2; D gene ambiguous. Per germline, CDR1 SEHNR and CDR2 FQNEAQ (reference sequence). V gave up 3 bases and J gave up 8 bases, with 10 bases separating them. This CDR3 region has 12 residues. The CDR3 region has the DNA TGTGCCAGCAGCTTCGCGGATGGAGGCTACACCTTC. It codes for CASSFADGGYTF. The variable domain in full, completed from reference TRBV7-9 and TRBJ1-2, reads DTGVSQNPRHKITKRGQNVTFRCDPISEHNRLYWYRQTLGQGPEFLTYFQNEAQLEKSRLLSDRFSAERPKGSFSTLEIQRTEQGDSAMYLCASSFADGGYTFGSGTRLTVV.

This clonotype was seen ten or more times. The chain employs TRBV4-2 and TRBJ2-7; D may be TRBD2 (6 bases). V shed 4 bases and J shed 3 bases, with 13 bases lying between them. The CDR3 contains 14 residues. The germline gives CDR1 LGHNA, CDR2 YNFKEQ. CDR3 in amino acids: CASSPVAEHYEQYF. The CDR3 DNA sequence: TGTGCCAGCAGCCCTGTAGCGGAGCACTACGAGCAGTACTTC.

This chain connects TRBV6-1 to TRBJ1-2; 9 bases agree with TRBD1. Germline loops: CDR1 MNHNS, CDR2 SASEGT. Trimming removed 6 bases from V and 4 bases from J; junction bases left unmatched: 6. The CDR3 has 14 amino acids. The CDR3, as DNA: TGTGCCAGCAGCCCCCGGACAGGGGTCTATGGCTACACCTTC. This translates into CASSPRTGVYGYTF.